This TCR beta chain is from a study of PD-1 blockade in classical Hodgkin lymphoma. Notes on the study in general: The study found complete responders had baseline diversity similar to newly diagnosed patients. Unlike CD8+ TCR diversity, which did not rise significantly by C4D1, CD4+ TCR diversity did.

Comments on this clone: The antigen is unknown.

V was shortened by 2 bases and J by 10 bases, with 15 bases between the two germline ends. The CDR3 runs 14 residues. The germline V gene has CDR1 KGHSH and CDR2 LQKENI. Sequencing used immunoSEQ multiplex PCR; TCRdb keeps in-frame clones, though not all of them. In the table there are roughly 25,000 clones, around three quarters of which are singletons. Described time point: cycle 4 day 1 (C4D1), after more than five weeks of nivolumab. Relapse after autologous stem cell transplantation occurred in every patient, and brentuximab vedotin exposure varied. The sequence derives from a human donor with classical Hodgkin lymphoma. This chain connects TRBV18 to TRBJ2-1, with unresolved D. The input for sequencing was peripheral blood mononuclear cells (PBMCs), taken before the fourth cycle of nivolumab. The CDR3 region is CASSPETLRSEQFF. CDR3 DNA: TGTGCCAGCTCACCAGAGACTTTGCGGTCGGAGCAGTTCTTC.